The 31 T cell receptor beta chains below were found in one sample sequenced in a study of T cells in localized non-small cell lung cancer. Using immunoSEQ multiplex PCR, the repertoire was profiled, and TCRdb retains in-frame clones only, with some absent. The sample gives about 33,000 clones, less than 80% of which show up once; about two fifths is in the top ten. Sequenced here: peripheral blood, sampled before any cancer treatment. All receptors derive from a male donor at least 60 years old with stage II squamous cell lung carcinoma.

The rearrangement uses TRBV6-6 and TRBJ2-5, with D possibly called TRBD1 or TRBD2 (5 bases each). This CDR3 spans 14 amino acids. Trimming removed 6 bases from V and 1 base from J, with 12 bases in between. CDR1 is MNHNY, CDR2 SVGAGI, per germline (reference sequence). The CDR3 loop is CASSYTGTQETQYF. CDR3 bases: TGTGCCAGCAGCTATACCGGGACCCAAGAGACCCAGTACTTC.

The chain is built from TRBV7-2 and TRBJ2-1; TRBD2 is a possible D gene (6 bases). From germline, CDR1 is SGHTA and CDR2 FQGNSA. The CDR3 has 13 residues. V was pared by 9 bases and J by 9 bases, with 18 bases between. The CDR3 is CASDRGETVEQFF. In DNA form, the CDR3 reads TGTGCCAGTGACCGCGGGGAGACGGTTGAGCAGTTCTTC.

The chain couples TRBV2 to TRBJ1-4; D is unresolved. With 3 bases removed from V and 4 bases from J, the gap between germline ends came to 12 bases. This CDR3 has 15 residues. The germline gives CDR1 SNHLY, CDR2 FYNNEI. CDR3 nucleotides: TGTGCCAGCAGTGAGATAGGCCCGGTTAATGAAAAACTGTTTTTT. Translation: CASSEIGPVNEKLFF.

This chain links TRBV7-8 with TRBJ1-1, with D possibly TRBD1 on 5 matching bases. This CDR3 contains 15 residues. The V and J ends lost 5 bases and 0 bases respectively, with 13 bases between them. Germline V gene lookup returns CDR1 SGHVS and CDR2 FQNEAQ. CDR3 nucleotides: TGTGCCAGCAGCCCGGGGACTTATGTGAACACTGAAGCTTTCTTT. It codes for CASSPGTYVNTEAFF. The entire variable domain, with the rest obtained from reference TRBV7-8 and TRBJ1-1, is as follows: GAGVSQSPRYKVAKRGQDVALRCDPISGHVSLFWYQQALGQGPEFLTYFQNEAQLDKSGLPSDRFFAERPEGSVSTLKIQRTQQEDSAVYLCASSPGTYVNTEAFFGQGTRLTVV.

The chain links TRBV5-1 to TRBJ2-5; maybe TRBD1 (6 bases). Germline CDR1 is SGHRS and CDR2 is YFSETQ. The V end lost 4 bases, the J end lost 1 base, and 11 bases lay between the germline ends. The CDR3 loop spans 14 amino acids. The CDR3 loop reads CASSPQTGQETQYF. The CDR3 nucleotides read TGCGCCAGCAGCCCCCAGACAGGCCAAGAGACCCAGTACTTC. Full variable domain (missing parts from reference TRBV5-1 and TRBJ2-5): KAGVTQTPRYLIKTRGQQVTLSCSPISGHRSVSWYQQTPGQGLQFLFEYFSETQRNKGNFPGRFSGRQFSNSRSEMNVSTLELGDSALYLCASSPQTGQETQYFGPGTRLLVL.

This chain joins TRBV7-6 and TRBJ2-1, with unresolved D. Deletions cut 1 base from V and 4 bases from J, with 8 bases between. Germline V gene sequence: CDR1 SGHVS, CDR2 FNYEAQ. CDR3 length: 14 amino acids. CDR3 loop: CASSLVGLYNEQFF. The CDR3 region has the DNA TGTGCCAGCAGCTTAGTTGGCTTGTACAATGAGCAGTTCTTC.

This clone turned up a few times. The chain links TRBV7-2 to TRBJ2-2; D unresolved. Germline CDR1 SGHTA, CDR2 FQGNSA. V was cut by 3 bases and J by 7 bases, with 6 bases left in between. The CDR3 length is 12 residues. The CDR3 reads CASSLQFGELFF. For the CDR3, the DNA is TGTGCCAGCAGCTTGCAGTTCGGGGAGCTGTTTTTT.

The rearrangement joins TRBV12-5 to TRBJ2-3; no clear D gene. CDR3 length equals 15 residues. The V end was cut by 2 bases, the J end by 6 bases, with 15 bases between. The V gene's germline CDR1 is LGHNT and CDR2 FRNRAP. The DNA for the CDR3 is TGTGCTAGTGGTTTGAGGGCCCAAAACCGGGATACGCAGTATTTT. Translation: CASGLRAQNRDTQYF.

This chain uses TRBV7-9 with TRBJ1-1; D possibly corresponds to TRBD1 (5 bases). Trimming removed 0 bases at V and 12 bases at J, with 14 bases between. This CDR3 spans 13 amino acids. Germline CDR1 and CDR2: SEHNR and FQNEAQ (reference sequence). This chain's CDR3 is CASSLAEGQTTFF. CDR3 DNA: TGTGCCAGCAGCTTAGCGGAGGGGCAGACAACTTTCTTT. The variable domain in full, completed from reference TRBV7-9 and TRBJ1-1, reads DTGVSQNPRHKITKRGQNVTFRCDPISEHNRLYWYRQTLGQGPEFLTYFQNEAQLEKSRLLSDRFSAERPKGSFSTLEIQRTEQGDSAMYLCASSLAEGQTTFFGQGTRLTVV.

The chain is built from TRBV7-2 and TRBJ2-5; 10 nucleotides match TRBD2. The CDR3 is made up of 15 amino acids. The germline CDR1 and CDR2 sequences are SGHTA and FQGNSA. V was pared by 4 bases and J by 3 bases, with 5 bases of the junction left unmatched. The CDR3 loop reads CASSSNGLAEETQYF. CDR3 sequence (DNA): TGTGCCAGCAGCTCAAACGGACTAGCGGAAGAGACCCAGTACTTC.

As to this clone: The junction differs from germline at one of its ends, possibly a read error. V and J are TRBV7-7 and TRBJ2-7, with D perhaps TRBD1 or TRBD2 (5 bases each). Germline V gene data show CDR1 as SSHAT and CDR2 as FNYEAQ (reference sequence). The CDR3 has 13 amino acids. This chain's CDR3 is CASSSGWGNEQYF. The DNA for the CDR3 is TGTGCTAGCAGCTCTGGGTGGGGGAACGAGCAGTACTTC.

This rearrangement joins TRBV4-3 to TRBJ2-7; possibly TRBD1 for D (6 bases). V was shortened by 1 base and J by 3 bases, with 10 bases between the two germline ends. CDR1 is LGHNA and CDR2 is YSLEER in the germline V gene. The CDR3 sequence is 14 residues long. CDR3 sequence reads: CASSQVGRGYEQYF. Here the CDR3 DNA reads TGCGCCAGCAGCCAAGTCGGCAGGGGCTACGAGCAGTACTTC.

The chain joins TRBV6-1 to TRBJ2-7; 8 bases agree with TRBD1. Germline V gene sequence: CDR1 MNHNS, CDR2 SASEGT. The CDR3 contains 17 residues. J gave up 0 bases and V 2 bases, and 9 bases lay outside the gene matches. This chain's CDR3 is CASSELRYRGSSYEQYF. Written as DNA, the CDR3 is TGTGCCAGCAGTGAACTACGTTACAGGGGGAGCTCCTACGAGCAGTACTTC.

Here the CDR3 reads CASSQPGDSTRTEQFF. CDR3 DNA sequence: TGTGCCAGCAGTCAGCCTGGGGACAGCACCAGGACTGAGCAGTTCTTC. The chain employs TRBV11-1 and TRBJ2-1, with 7 bases identical to TRBD1. V was pared by 6 bases and J by 9 bases, with 17 bases of the junction left unmatched. The length of the CDR3 is 16 residues. Germline V gene data show CDR1 as SGHAT and CDR2 as FQDESV (reference sequence).

The DNA of the CDR3 is TGTGCCACCTCCGGGACTCGCACAGATACGCAGTATTTT. This sequence encodes CATSGTRTDTQYF. The V and J genes are TRBV7-2 and TRBJ2-3, with D tentatively TRBD2 (6 bases). V lost 10 bases and J 1 base, leaving 12 bases between the germline ends. This CDR3 is 13 amino acids long. The germline CDR1 and CDR2 sequences are SGHTA and FQGNSA.

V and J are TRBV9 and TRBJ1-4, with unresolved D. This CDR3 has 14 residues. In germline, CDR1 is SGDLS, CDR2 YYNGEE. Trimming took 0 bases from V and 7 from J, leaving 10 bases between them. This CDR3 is CASSVGGGSEKLFF. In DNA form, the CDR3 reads TGTGCCAGCAGCGTAGGGGGAGGTAGTGAAAAACTGTTTTTT.

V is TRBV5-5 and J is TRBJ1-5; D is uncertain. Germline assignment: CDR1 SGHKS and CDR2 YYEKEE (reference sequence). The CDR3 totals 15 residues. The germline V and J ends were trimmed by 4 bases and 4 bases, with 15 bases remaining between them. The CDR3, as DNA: TGTGCCAGCAGCCCAGATCCGGGAGCAAATCAGCCCCAGCATTTT. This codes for CASSPDPGANQPQHF.

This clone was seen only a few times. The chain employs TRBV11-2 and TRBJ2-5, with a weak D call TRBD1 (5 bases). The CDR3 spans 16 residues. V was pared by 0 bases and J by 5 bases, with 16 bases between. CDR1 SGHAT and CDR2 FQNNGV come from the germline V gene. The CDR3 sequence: CASSLEGRLVGETQYF. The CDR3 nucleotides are TGTGCCAGCAGCTTAGAGGGGCGGCTAGTGGGTGAGACCCAGTACTTC.

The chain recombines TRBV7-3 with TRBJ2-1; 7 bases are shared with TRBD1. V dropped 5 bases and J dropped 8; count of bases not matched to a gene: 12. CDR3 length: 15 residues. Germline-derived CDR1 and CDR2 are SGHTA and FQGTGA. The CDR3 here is CASSPGQVGSHEQFF. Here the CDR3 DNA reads TGTGCCAGCAGCCCTGGACAGGTCGGTTCGCATGAGCAGTTCTTC.

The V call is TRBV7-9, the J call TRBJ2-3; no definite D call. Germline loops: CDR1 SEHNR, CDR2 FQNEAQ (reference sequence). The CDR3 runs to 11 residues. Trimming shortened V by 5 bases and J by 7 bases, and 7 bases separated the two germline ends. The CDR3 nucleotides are TGTGCCAGCAGCCGGATCAATACGCAGTATTTT. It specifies CASSRINTQYF.

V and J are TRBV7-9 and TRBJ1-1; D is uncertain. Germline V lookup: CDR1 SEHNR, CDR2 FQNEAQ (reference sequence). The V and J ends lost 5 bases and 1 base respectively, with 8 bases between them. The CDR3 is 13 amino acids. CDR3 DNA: TGTGCCAGCAGCATCGGGGAGAACACTGAAGCTTTCTTT. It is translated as CASSIGENTEAFF.

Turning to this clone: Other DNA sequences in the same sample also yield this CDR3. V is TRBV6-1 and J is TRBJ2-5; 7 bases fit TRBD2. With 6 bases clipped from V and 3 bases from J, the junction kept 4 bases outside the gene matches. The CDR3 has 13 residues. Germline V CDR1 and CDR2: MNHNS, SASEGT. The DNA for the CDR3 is TGTGCCAGCAGCGGGGGGTTGAAAGAGACCCAGTACTTC. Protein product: CASSGGLKETQYF.

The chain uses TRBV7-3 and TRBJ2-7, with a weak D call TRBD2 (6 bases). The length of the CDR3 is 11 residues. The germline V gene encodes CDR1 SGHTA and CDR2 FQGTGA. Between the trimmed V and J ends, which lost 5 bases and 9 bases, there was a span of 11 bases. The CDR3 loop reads CASSPGGGQYF. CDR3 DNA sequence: TGTGCCAGCAGCCCCGGGGGAGGGCAGTACTTC.

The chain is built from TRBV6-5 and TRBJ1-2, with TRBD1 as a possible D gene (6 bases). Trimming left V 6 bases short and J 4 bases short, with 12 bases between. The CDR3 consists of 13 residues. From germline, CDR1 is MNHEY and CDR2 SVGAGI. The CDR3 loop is CASSQDRSYGYTF. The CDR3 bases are TGTGCCAGCAGCCAGGACAGAAGCTATGGCTACACCTTC.

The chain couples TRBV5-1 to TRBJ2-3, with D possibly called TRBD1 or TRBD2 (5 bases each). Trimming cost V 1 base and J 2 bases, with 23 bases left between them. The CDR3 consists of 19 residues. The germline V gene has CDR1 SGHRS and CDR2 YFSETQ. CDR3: CASSLSLTLGETSTDTQYF. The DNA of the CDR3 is TGCGCCAGCAGCTTGTCCCTCACTCTGGGGGAGACATCCACAGATACGCAGTATTTT.

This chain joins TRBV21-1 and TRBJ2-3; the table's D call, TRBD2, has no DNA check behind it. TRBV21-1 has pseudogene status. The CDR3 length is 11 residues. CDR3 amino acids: CARGTTDTQYF. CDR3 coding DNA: TGTGCCAGGGGGACTACGGATACGCAGTATTTT.

The CDR3: CASSVDRAETQYF. The CDR3 DNA follows: TGTGCCAGCAGCGTAGACCGCGCAGAGACCCAGTACTTC. The genes are TRBV9 and TRBJ2-5; no reliable D call. CDR1 and CDR2 from the germline V gene are SGDLS and YYNGEE. The CDR3 has 13 residues. V was trimmed by 0 bases and J by 4 bases, leaving 7 bases between them.

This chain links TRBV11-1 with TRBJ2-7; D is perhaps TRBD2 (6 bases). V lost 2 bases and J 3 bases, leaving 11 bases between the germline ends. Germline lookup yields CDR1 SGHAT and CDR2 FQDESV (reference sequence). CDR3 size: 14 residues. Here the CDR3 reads CASSLRGNYYEQYF. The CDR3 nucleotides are TGTGCCAGCAGCTTACGCGGGAACTACTACGAGCAGTACTTC. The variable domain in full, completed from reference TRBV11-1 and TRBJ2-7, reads EAEVAQSPRYKITEKSQAVAFWCDPISGHATLYWYRQILGQGPELLVQFQDESVVDDSQLPKDRFSAERLKGVDSTLKIQPAELGDSAMYLCASSLRGNYYEQYFGPGTRLTVT.

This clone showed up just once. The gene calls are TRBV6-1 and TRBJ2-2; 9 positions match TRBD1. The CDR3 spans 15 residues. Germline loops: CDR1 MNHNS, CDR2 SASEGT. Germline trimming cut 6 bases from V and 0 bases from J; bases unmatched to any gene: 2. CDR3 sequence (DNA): TGTGCCAGCAGGAGGGACAGGGCGAACACCGGGGAGCTGTTTTTT. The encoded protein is CASRRDRANTGELFF.

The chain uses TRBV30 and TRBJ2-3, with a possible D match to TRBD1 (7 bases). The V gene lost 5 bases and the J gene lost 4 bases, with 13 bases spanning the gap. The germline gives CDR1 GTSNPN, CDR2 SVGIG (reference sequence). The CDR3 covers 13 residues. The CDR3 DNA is TGTGCCTGGTGGAGGGGGCTGGCAGATACGCAGTATTTT. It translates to CAWWRGLADTQYF.

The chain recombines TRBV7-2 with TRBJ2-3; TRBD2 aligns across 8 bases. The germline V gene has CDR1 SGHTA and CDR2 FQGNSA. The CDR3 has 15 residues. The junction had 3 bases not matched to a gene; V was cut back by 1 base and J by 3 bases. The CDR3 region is CASSLGGLVTDTQYF. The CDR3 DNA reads TGTGCCAGCAGCTTAGGGGGACTAGTAACAGATACGCAGTATTTT.